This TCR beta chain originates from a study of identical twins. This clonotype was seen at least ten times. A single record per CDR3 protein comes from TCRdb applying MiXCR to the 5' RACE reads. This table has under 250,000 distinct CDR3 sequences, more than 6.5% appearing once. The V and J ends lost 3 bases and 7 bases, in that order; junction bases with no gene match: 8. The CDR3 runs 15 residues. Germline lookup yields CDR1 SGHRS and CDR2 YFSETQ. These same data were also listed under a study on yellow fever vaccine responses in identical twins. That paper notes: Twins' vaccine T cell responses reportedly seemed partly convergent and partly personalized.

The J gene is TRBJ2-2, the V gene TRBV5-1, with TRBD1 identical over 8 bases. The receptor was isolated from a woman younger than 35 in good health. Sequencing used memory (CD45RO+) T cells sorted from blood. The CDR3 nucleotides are TGCGCCAGCAGCTCCCGGACAGGGCGTAGCGGGGAGCTGTTTTTT. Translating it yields CASSSRTGRSGELFF.